Shown below are 7 T cell receptor beta chains from a single sample sequenced in a study of OX40 agonist ivuxolimab in advanced cancers. The method was immunoSEQ multiplex PCR; TCRdb's version includes in-frame clones alone and lacks a portion of them. The data show approximately 15,000 clones, 60% to 80% seen once. The specimen comprised CD4+ or CD8+ T cells sorted from blood, sampled in a trial of the OX40 agonist ivuxolimab. Receptor source: an adult with an advanced solid tumor such as melanoma, head and neck, liver or kidney cancer.

The chain employs TRBV29-1 and TRBJ2-1; D unclear. The CDR3 is 13 amino acids. Trimming removed 3 bases from V and 6 bases from J, with 12 bases in between. CDR1 SQVTM and CDR2 ANQGSEA come from the germline V gene. The CDR3: CSVENPPGNEQFF. The CDR3 DNA sequence: TGCAGCGTTGAGAATCCACCCGGCAATGAGCAGTTCTTC.

V and J are TRBV5-1 and TRBJ2-5; D call uncertain. This CDR3 comprises 12 residues. Trimming took 5 bases from V and 1 from J, leaving 6 bases between them. Germline loops: CDR1 SGHRS, CDR2 YFSETQ. CDR3: CASRDVQETQYF. In DNA, the CDR3 is TGCGCCAGCAGGGACGTCCAAGAGACCCAGTACTTC.

The genes are TRBV21-1 and TRBJ2-1; the tabulated D call, TRBD2, remains unverified against the DNA. TRBV21-1 is an annotated pseudogene. The CDR3 covers 16 residues. CDR3 in DNA: TGTGCCAGCAGCAATTCGGTGGGAGCAACCTACAATGAGCAGTTCTTC. Translating gives CASSNSVGATYNEQFF.

This clone was counted only a few times. The gene calls are TRBV11-3 and TRBJ2-5; D tentatively fits TRBD1 or TRBD2 (5 bases each). The CDR3 length is 17 residues. Deletions cut 5 bases from V and 4 bases from J, with 23 bases between. Germline V gives CDR1 SGHNT, CDR2 YENEEA. The CDR3 region is CASSPRGVAGLSETQYF. The CDR3 DNA follows: TGTGCCAGCAGCCCCCGGGGCGTAGCAGGGCTCTCAGAGACCCAGTACTTC.

Relative to its sample, this clone is large. This chain links TRBV11-3 with TRBJ2-5, with 7 bases aligning to TRBD1. V lost 2 bases and J lost 2; bases outside the gene matches: 2. CDR1 and CDR2 from the germline V gene are SGHNT and YENEEA. The CDR3 covers 14 residues. The CDR3 protein is CASSLLGQQETQYF. CDR3 coding DNA: TGTGCCAGCAGCTTATTGGGACAGCAAGAGACCCAGTACTTC. The variable domain in full, completed from reference TRBV11-3 and TRBJ2-5, reads EAGVVQSPRYKIIEKKQPVAFWCNPISGHNTLYWYLQNLGQGPELLIRYENEEAVDDSQLPKDRFSAERLKGVDSTLKIQPAELGDSAVYLCASSLLGQQETQYFGPGTRLLVL.

This CDR3 is CASSLAGRGAYSNQPQHF. The DNA for the CDR3 is TGCGCCAGCAGCTTGGCAGGCAGGGGGGCCTATAGCAATCAGCCCCAGCATTTT. The rearrangement uses TRBV5-1 and TRBJ1-5, with 7 nucleotides matching TRBD1. V lost 0 bases and J lost 0; bases outside the gene matches: 9. Germline lookup yields CDR1 SGHRS and CDR2 YFSETQ. CDR3 size: 18 residues.

The chain couples TRBV5-1 to TRBJ1-2, with 8 bases lining up with TRBD1. Germline V gene sequence: CDR1 SGHRS, CDR2 YFSETQ. V lost 4 bases and J lost 10; bases outside the gene matches: 6. This CDR3 contains 12 residues. For the CDR3, the DNA is TGCGCCAGCAGCCCCGGACAGGGCCCCTACACCTTC. Its protein is CASSPGQGPYTF.